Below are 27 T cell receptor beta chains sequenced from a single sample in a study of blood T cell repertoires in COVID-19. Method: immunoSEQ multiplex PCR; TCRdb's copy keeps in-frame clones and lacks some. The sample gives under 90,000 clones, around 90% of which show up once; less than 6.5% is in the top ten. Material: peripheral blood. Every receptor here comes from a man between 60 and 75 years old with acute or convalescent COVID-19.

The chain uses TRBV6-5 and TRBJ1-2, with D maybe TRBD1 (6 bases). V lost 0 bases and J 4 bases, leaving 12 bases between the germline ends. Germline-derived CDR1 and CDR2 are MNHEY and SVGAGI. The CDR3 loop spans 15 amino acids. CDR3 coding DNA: TGTGCCAGCAGTTACTCTACAGGGCTACCCTATGGCTACACCTTC. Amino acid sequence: CASSYSTGLPYGYTF.

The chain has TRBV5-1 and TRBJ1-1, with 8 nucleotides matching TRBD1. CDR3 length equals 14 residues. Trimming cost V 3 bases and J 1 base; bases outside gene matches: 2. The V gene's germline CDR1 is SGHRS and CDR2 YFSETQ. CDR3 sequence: CASSSQGGNTEAFF. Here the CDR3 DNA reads TGCGCCAGCAGCTCACAGGGGGGGAACACTGAAGCTTTCTTT. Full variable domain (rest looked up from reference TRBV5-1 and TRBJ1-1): KAGVTQTPRYLIKTRGQQVTLSCSPISGHRSVSWYQQTPGQGLQFLFEYFSETQRNKGNFPGRFSGRQFSNSRSEMNVSTLELGDSALYLCASSSQGGNTEAFFGQGTRLTVV.

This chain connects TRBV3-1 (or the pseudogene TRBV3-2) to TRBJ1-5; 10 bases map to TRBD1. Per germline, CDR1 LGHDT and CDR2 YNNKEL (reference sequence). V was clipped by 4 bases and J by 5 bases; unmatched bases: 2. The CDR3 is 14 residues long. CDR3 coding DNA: TGTGCCAGCAGCCCCGGGACAGGGGATCAGCCCCAGCATTTT. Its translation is CASSPGTGDQPQHF.

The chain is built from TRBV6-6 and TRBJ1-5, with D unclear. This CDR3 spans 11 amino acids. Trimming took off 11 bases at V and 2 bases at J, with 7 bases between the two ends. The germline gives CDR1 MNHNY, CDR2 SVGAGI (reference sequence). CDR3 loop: CAVGGNQPQHF. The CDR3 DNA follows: TGTGCCGTCGGGGGCAATCAGCCCCAGCATTTT.

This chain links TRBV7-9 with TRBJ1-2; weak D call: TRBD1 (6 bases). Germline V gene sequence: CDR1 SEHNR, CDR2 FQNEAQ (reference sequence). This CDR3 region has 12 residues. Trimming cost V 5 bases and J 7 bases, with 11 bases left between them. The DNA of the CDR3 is TGTGCCAGCAGCCTACAGGGTGTTGGCTACACCTTC. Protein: CASSLQGVGYTF.

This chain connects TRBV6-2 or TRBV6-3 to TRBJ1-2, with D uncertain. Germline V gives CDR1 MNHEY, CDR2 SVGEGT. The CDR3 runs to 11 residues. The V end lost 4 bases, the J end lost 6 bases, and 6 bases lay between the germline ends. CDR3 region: CASSWRNGYTF. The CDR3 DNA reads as TGTGCCAGCAGTTGGAGGAATGGCTACACCTTC.

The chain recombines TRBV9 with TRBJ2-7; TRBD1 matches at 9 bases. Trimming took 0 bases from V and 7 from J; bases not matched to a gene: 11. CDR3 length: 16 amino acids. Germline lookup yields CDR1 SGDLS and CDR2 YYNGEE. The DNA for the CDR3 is TGTGCCAGCAGCGTAGGATTAGTGGGACAGGGTGAGGAGCAGTACTTC. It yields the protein CASSVGLVGQGEEQYF.

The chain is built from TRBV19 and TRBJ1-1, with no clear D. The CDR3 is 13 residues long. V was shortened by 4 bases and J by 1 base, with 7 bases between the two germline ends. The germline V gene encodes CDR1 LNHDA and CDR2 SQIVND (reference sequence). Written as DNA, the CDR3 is TGTGCCAGTAGTAAAGGAGCGAACACTGAAGCTTTCTTT. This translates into CASSKGANTEAFF. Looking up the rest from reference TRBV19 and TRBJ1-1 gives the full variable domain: DGGITQSPKYLFRKEGQNVTLSCEQNLNHDAMYWYRQDPGQGLRLIYYSQIVNDFQKGDIAEGYSVSREKKESFPLTVTSAQKNPTAFYLCASSKGANTEAFFGQGTRLTVV.

The CDR3 reads CASSGGLISGNTIYF. In DNA form, the CDR3 reads TGTGCCAGCAGTGGAGGACTGATCTCTGGAAACACCATATATTTT. The chain joins TRBV2 to TRBJ1-3; D is ambiguous. The V and J ends lost 4 bases and 0 bases respectively, with 10 bases between them. The length of the CDR3 is 15 residues. CDR1 SNHLY and CDR2 FYNNEI come from the germline V gene. Full variable domain (outside the CDR3, taken from reference TRBV2 and TRBJ1-3): EPEVTQTPSHQVTQMGQEVILRCVPISNHLYFYWYRQILGQKVEFLVSFYNNEISEKSEIFDDQFSVERPDGSNFTLKIRSTKLEDSAMYFCASSGGLISGNTIYFGEGSWLTVV.

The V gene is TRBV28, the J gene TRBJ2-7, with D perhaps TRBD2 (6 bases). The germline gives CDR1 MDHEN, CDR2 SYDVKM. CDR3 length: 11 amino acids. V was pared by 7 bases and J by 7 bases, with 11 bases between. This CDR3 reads CASTERGEQYF. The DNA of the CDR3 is TGTGCCAGCACCGAACGGGGGGAGCAGTACTTC.

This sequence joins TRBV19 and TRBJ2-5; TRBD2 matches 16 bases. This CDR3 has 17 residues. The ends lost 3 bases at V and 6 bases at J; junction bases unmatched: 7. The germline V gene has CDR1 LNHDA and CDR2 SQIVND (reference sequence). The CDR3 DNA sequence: TGTGCCAGTAGTATTGGGACTAGCGGGGGGGCCAGAAAGACCCAGTACTTC. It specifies CASSIGTSGGARKTQYF.

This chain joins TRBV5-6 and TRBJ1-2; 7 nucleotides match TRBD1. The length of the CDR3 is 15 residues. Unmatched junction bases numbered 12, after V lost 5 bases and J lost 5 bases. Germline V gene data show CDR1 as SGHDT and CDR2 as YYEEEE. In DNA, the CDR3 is TGTGCCAGCAGTACCCGGGACAGCTACCTTTATGGCTACACCTTC. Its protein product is CASSTRDSYLYGYTF.

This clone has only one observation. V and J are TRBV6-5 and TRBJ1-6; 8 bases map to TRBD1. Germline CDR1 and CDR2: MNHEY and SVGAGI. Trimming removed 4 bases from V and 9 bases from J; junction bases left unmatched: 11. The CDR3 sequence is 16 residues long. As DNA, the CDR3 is TGTGCCAGCAGTTTCGGGACAGGCGGTGGGACTTCACCCCTCCACTTT. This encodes CASSFGTGGGTSPLHF.

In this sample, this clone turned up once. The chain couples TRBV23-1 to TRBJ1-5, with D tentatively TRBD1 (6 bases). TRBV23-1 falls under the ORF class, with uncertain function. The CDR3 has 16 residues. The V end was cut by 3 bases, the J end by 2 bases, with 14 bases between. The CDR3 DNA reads TGCGCCAGCAGTCAGGGGGGGGCTAAAGGCAATCAGCCCCAGCATTTT. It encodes CASSQGGAKGNQPQHF.

The CDR3 here is CASSLRGDSGSPLHF. The CDR3 coding sequence is TGCGCCAGCAGCTTACGGGGGGACTCAGGTTCACCCCTCCACTTT. V usage is TRBV5-1 and J usage is TRBJ1-6, with D perhaps matching TRBD1 (5 bases). Germline V gene lookup returns CDR1 SGHRS and CDR2 YFSETQ. The CDR3 extends over 15 amino acids. Trimming pared 2 bases from V and 9 bases from J, leaving 15 bases between.

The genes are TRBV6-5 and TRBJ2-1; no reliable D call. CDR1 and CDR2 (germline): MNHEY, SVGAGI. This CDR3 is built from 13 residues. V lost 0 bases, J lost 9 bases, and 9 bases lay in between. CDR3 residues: CASSYSPNGEQFF. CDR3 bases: TGTGCCAGCAGTTACTCGCCAAACGGTGAGCAGTTCTTC.

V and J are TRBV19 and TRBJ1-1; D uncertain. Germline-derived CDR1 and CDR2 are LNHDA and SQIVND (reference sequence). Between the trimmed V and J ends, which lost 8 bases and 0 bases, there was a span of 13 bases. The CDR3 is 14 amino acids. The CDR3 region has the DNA TGTGCCAGTGCTAGGTCGGGAATGAACACTGAAGCTTTCTTT. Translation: CASARSGMNTEAFF.

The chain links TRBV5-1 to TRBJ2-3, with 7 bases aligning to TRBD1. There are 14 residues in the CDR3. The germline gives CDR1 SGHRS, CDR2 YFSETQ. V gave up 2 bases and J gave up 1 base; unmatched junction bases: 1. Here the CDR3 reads CASSFTGGTDTQYF. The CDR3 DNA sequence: TGCGCCAGCAGCTTTACAGGGGGCACAGATACGCAGTATTTT.

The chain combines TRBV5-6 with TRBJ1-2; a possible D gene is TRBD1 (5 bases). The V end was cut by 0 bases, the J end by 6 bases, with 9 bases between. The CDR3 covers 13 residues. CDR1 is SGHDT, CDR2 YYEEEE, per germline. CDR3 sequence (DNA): TGTGCCAGCAGCTTGGGCAGGGCGGATGGCTACACCTTC. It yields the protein CASSLGRADGYTF.

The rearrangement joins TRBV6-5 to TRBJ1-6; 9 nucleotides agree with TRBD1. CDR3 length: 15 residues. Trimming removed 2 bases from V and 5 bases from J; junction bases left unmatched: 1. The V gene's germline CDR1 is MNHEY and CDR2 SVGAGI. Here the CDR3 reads CASSYRDRDNSPLHF. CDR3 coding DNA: TGTGCCAGCAGTTACAGGGACAGGGATAATTCACCCCTCCACTTT.

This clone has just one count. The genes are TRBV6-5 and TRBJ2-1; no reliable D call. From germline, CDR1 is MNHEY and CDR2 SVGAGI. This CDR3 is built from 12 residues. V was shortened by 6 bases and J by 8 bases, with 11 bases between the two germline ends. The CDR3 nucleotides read TGTGCCAGCAGGCTGGTTACGGATGAGCAGTTCTTC. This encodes CASRLVTDEQFF.

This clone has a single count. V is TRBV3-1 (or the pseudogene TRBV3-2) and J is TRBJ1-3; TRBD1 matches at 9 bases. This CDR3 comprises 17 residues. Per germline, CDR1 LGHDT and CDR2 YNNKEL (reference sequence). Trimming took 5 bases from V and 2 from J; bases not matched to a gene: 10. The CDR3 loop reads CASSYGQGLLAGNTIYF. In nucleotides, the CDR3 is TGTGCCAGCAGCTACGGACAGGGGTTGTTGGCTGGAAACACCATATATTTT.

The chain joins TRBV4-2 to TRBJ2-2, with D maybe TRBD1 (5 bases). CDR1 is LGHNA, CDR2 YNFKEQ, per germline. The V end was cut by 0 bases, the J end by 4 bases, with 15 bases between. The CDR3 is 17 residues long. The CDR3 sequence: CASSQDYLQVPTGELFF. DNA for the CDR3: TGTGCCAGCAGCCAAGATTATTTACAGGTCCCCACCGGGGAGCTGTTTTTT.

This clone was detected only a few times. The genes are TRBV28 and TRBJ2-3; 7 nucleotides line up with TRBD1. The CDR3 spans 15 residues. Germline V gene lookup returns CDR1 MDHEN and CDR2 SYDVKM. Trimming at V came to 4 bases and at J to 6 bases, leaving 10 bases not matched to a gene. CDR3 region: CASSSPPTGADTQYF. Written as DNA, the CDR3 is TGTGCCAGCAGTTCCCCCCCCACAGGGGCCGATACGCAGTATTTT.

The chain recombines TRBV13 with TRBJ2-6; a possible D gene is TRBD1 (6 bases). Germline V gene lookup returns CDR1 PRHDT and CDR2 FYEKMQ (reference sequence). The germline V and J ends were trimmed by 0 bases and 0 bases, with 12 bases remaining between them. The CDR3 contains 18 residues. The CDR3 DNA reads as TGTGCCAGCAGCTTAGGCAACAGGGCCCTCTCTGGGGCCAACGTCCTGACTTTC. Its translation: CASSLGNRALSGANVLTF.

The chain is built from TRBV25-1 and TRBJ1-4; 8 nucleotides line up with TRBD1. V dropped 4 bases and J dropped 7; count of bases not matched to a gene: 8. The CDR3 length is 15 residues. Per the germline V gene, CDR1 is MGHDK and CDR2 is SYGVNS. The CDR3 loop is CASSGTRTGPEKLFF. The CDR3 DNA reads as TGTGCCAGCAGTGGGACCAGGACAGGGCCTGAAAAACTGTTTTTT.

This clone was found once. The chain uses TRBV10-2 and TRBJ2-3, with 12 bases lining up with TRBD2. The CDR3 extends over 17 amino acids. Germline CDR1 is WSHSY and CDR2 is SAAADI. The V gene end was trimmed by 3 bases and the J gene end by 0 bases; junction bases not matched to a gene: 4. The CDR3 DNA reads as TGCGCCAGCAGTGACTCCGGACTAGCGGGGAGCACAGATACGCAGTATTTT. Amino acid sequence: CASSDSGLAGSTDTQYF.